The 12 T cell receptor beta chains below come from one sample, sequenced in a study of T cells in women clearing cervical HPV infection. TCRdb keeps only in-frame clones here, not all; method: immunoSEQ multiplex PCR. The table for this sample gives about 19,000 clones. Sequencing was performed on blood buffy coat. The source is a woman between 18 and 75 years old with a cervical HPV16 infection that either progressed to CIN3+ or cleared (not recorded which).

Of note for this clone: The read halts 3 residues ahead of the CDR3 end, with the missing end drawn from the germline J gene. The rearrangement joins TRBV20-1 to TRBJ2-7; a weak D match, TRBD1 (8 bases). The V gene lost 3 bases and the J gene lost 2 bases, with 17 bases spanning the gap. Germline-derived CDR1 and CDR2 are DFQATT and SNEGSKA (reference sequence). CDR3 length: 15 amino acids. The CDR3 is CSARYLQGGPYEQYF. Partial CDR3 DNA: TGCAGTGCTAGGTATTTACAGGGGGGGCCCTACGAG.

About this clone: The read ends 3 residues shy of where the CDR3 ends; the end is completed using the germline J gene. This rearrangement joins TRBV19 to TRBJ2-7; 9 bases are shared with TRBD1. Germline V gene lookup returns CDR1 LNHDA and CDR2 SQIVND (reference sequence). This CDR3 is built from 14 residues. V trimming: 3 bases; J trimming: 1 base; junction bases outside the gene matches: 1. The sequenced part of the CDR3 DNA is TGTGCCAGTAGTATCGGGACAGGGTCCTACGAG. Translated, it gives CASSIGTGSYE. The CDR3 in full is CASSIGTGSYEQYF.

As to this clone: The read is 3 residues too short to cover the CDR3 end, so that end is filled in from the germline J gene. This chain links TRBV20-1 with TRBJ2-3; D gene ambiguous. The V gene's germline CDR1 is DFQATT and CDR2 SNEGSKA (reference sequence). The CDR3 is made up of 15 amino acids. V gave up 5 bases and J gave up 2 bases, with 17 bases separating them. The DNA read from the CDR3 is TGCAGTGCTGTATGGGCCAGAAGAAACACAGATACG. Translating it yields CSAVWARRNTDT. The full CDR3 protein is CSAVWARRNTDTQYF.

This clone counts as medium-sized by frequency. From the germline J gene comes the end of the CDR3, since the read stops 3 residues before it. The chain joins TRBV18 to TRBJ2-5, with D possibly being TRBD2 (6 bases). The CDR3 runs to 17 residues. CDR1 is KGHSH, CDR2 LQKENI, per germline. Trimming removed 3 bases from V and 4 bases from J, with 21 bases in between. CDR3 sequence: CASSPTGLYGWRETQYF. The DNA read from the CDR3 is TGTGCCAGCTCACCCACGGGACTTTACGGATGGCGAGAGACC.

On this clone itself: The missing CDR3 end, 3 residues past where the read stops, is filled in from the germline J gene. The V and J genes are TRBV19 and TRBJ2-3, with unresolved D. Deletions cut 6 bases from V and 1 base from J, with 14 bases between. The CDR3 is made up of 15 amino acids. CDR1 and CDR2 from the germline V gene are LNHDA and SQIVND (reference sequence). The DNA read from the CDR3 is TGTGCCAGTAGGGCTGGGCTAACAGGCACAGATACG. This translates into CASRAGLTGTDT. The full CDR3 sequence reads CASRAGLTGTDTQYF. The variable domain in full, with the rest retrieved from reference TRBV19 and TRBJ2-3, is DGGITQSPKYLFRKEGQNVTLSCEQNLNHDAMYWYRQDPGQGLRLIYYSQIVNDFQKGDIAEGYSVSREKKESFPLTVTSAQKNPTAFYLCASRAGLTGTDTQYFGPGTRLTVL.

Notes on this clone: The CDR3 extends 3 residues past the end of the read, so its final part is completed from the germline J gene. The gene calls are TRBV11-2 and TRBJ2-1, with D uncertain. The length of the CDR3 is 12 residues. Trimming took 2 bases from V and 8 from J, leaving 7 bases between them. Germline CDR1 and CDR2: SGHAT and FQNNGV. The sequenced CDR3 bases are TGTGCCAGCAGCTTATTGCTACATGAG. Protein product: CASSLLLHE. The full-length CDR3 reads as CASSLLLHEQFF.

Comments on this clone: The read terminates 3 residues ahead of where the CDR3 ends, so the germline J gene completes it. The chain recombines TRBV2 with TRBJ2-4, with 12 bases fitting TRBD1. This CDR3 has 17 amino acids. The V and J ends lost 7 bases and 0 bases, in that order; junction bases with no gene match: 7. Looked up from germline, CDR1 is SNHLY and CDR2 is FYNNEI. This chain's CDR3 is CASIGTGGYLAKNIQYF. The DNA read from the CDR3 is TGTGCCAGCATCGGGACAGGGGGCTACCTAGCCAAAAACATT.

On this clone itself: The sequenced fragment ends 3 residues before the CDR3 boundary, so the rest is inferred from the germline J gene. The chain employs TRBV7-2 and TRBJ2-1, with D possibly matching TRBD2 (6 bases). Germline CDR1 and CDR2: SGHTA and FQGNSA. The CDR3 runs to 15 residues. Trimming cost V 7 bases and J 0 bases, with 13 bases left between them. The CDR3 spells CASTRAGGSYNEQFF. The CDR3 DNA, read in part, is TGTGCCAGCACTCGAGCCGGGGGCTCCTACAATGAG.

In the case of this clone: Read data end 3 residues before the CDR3 end; the end is taken from the germline J gene. J is TRBJ1-2 and V is TRBV27, with D uncertain. The CDR3 has 15 amino acids. CDR1 and CDR2 from the germline V gene are MNHEY and SMNVEV (reference sequence). V was trimmed by 2 bases and J by 4 bases, leaving 14 bases between them. The sequenced part of the CDR3 DNA is TGTGCCAGCAGTTTAAATGGTCTCGGGGTCTATGGC. Protein product: CASSLNGLGVYG. The full CDR3 sequence reads CASSLNGLGVYGYTF.

For this clone: The read terminates 3 residues before the CDR3 end, so the remaining end is supplied by the germline J gene. This chain joins TRBV6-2 or TRBV6-3 and TRBJ2-5; 11 nucleotides match TRBD2. The V gene's germline CDR1 is MNHEY and CDR2 SVGEGT. Trimming cost V 2 bases and J 0 bases; bases outside gene matches: 2. The CDR3 has 16 amino acids. The sequenced CDR3 bases are TGTGCCAGCAGTTACCTGACTAGCGGGGACCAAGAGACC. This sequence encodes CASSYLTSGDQET. The CDR3 in its entirety is CASSYLTSGDQETQYF.

On this clone: The read falls 3 residues short of the CDR3 end, and the missing part is taken from the germline J gene. This chain links TRBV19 with TRBJ2-7; D not resolved. The CDR3 consists of 15 residues. Trimming stripped 4 bases from V and 0 bases from J, with 13 bases between. The germline V gene encodes CDR1 LNHDA and CDR2 SQIVND (reference sequence). CDR3 loop: CASSRSGSFSYEQYF. The CDR3 bases that were read are TGTGCCAGTAGTAGGTCCGGGTCCTTCTCCTACGAG.

The sequenced part of the CDR3 DNA is TGCGCCAGCAGCTTCGAAGTTAGCTCCTACGAG. This encodes CASSFEVSSYE. The whole CDR3 protein is CASSFEVSSYEQYF. This chain connects TRBV5-1 to TRBJ2-7; no reliable D call. Read sequence stops 3 residues before the CDR3 end, and the germline J gene provides the missing end. The V end lost 2 bases, the J end lost 0 bases, and 9 bases lay between the germline ends. The CDR3 covers 14 residues. CDR1 SGHRS and CDR2 YFSETQ come from the germline V gene.